The 18 T cell receptor beta chains listed next were all sequenced from one sample in a study of control samples from healthy donors and cancer patients. TCRdb's table, derived via immunoSEQ multiplex PCR, lists solely in-frame clones and lacks some. The data show about 94,000 clones, 85% to 90% seen once. The sample was blood. These receptors all stem from a woman in her fifties or sixties in good health.

The V gene is TRBV4-3, the J gene TRBJ1-2; D is unclear. Germline CDR1 is LGHNA and CDR2 is YSLEER. Trimming left V 4 bases short and J 5 bases short, with 14 bases between. The CDR3 consists of 14 residues. The CDR3 is CASSPSLDTYGYTF. The CDR3 DNA reads TGCGCCAGCAGCCCGAGTCTGGATACATATGGCTACACCTTC.

A remark on this clone: At one of its ends the junction is not consistent with the germline gene, which may arise from a read error. J is TRBJ1-1 and V is TRBV5-4, with D hard to call. The CDR3 runs to 14 residues. The germline V gene has CDR1 SGHNT and CDR2 YYREEE (reference sequence). The CDR3 nucleotides read TGTGCCAGCAGCTTTACTTCGGGGAACGCTGAAGCTTTCTTT. Its protein product is CASSFTSGNAEAFF. Using reference TRBV5-4 and TRBJ1-1 for the parts outside the CDR3, the full variable domain is ETGVTQSPTHLIKTRGQQVTLRCSSQSGHNTVSWYQQALGQGPQFIFQYYREEENGRGNFPPRFSGLQFPNYSSELNVNALELDDSALYLCASSFTSGNAEAFFGQGTRLTVV.

The chain combines TRBV7-2 with TRBJ1-1, with TRBD1 as a possible D gene (6 bases). This CDR3 has 15 residues. Trimming removed 5 bases from V and 2 bases from J, with 15 bases in between. CDR1 and CDR2 (germline): SGHTA, FQGNSA. The CDR3 reads CASSIPGHLNTEAFF. The CDR3 DNA sequence: TGTGCCAGCAGCATTCCGGGACACCTTAACACTGAAGCTTTCTTT.

The chain couples TRBV4-1 to TRBJ1-2; a possible D gene is TRBD1 (6 bases). The length of the CDR3 is 15 residues. Per germline, CDR1 MGHRA and CDR2 YSYEKL. The V and J ends lost 2 bases and 8 bases respectively, with 18 bases between them. DNA for the CDR3: TGCGCCAGCAGCCAAATAGGACAGATCTATAGCGGCTACACCTTC. Translating it yields CASSQIGQIYSGYTF.

This clone has more than one count but fewer than ten. The DNA of the CDR3 is TGCGCCAGCCCCCGGTCCGGGGTGCATCAGCCCCAGCATTTT. Protein product: CASPRSGVHQPQHF. The V gene is TRBV23-1, the J gene TRBJ1-5, with D unclear. TRBV23-1 is annotated as an ORF whose role is uncertain. V was cut by 8 bases and J by 5 bases, with 16 bases left in between. The CDR3 extends over 14 amino acids.

This sequence joins TRBV7-2 and TRBJ1-2; the D gene is possibly TRBD1 (6 bases). V lost 1 base, J lost 8 bases, and 20 bases lay in between. The CDR3 is 16 residues long. Germline CDR1 reads SGHTA; CDR2 reads FQGNSA. CDR3 coding DNA: TGTGCCAGCAGCTTAGACCCCTCTTGGGGGCTCAAAGGCTACACCTTC. Residues: CASSLDPSWGLKGYTF.

This rearrangement joins TRBV7-2 to TRBJ1-5; D is unresolved. The germline V gene encodes CDR1 SGHTA and CDR2 FQGNSA. Trimming pared 1 base from V and 7 bases from J, leaving 14 bases between. The CDR3 is 15 residues long. The CDR3 nucleotides read TGTGCCAGCAGCTTAGAAGGGTTACCCCTCCAGCCCCAGCATTTT. Translated: CASSLEGLPLQPQHF.

The genes are TRBV2 and TRBJ2-7; 9 bases map to TRBD2. Unmatched junction bases numbered 6, after V lost 2 bases and J lost 4 bases. CDR1 is SNHLY, CDR2 FYNNEI, per germline. The CDR3 sequence is 15 residues long. The CDR3 spells CASSERAGGIYEQYF. CDR3 DNA: TGTGCCAGCAGTGAAAGGGCGGGAGGGATATACGAGCAGTACTTC.

This chain uses TRBV3-1 (or the pseudogene TRBV3-2) with TRBJ2-1; D is possibly TRBD1 (6 bases). Germline lookup yields CDR1 LGHDT and CDR2 YNNKEL (reference sequence). The CDR3 sequence is 15 residues long. V dropped 5 bases and J dropped 8 bases, with 19 bases sitting between them. CDR3 DNA sequence: TGTGCCAGCAGCACCCGGGACACCACGAGGGATGAGCAGTTCTTC. This sequence encodes CASSTRDTTRDEQFF.

This chain connects TRBV5-1 to TRBJ2-1; 8 bases align to TRBD2. The CDR3 is 17 residues long. The J segment lost 0 bases and the V segment lost 0 bases, leaving 5 bases of the junction unmatched. The V gene's germline CDR1 is SGHRS and CDR2 YFSETQ. The CDR3 DNA follows: TGCGCCAGCAGCTTGGCTAGTAGCGGGGTCTCCTACAATGAGCAGTTCTTC. This codes for CASSLASSGVSYNEQFF.

V gene TRBV28 combines with J gene TRBJ1-1, with D perhaps TRBD1 (5 bases). The CDR3 spans 16 residues. Germline CDR1 MDHEN, CDR2 SYDVKM. The V end lost 1 base, the J end lost 2 bases, and 14 bases lay between the germline ends. The CDR3 DNA reads as TGTGCCAGCAGTTTATATTTGGGGGTAGGTAACACTGAAGCTTTCTTT. Residues: CASSLYLGVGNTEAFF.

This clone has more than one count but fewer than ten. CDR3: CASSLGSTGNTIYF. CDR3 coding DNA: TGCGCCAGCAGCCTCGGGAGTACGGGAAACACCATATATTTT. The V call is TRBV5-1, the J call TRBJ1-3; D not resolved. The CDR3 sequence is 14 residues long. The germline CDR1 and CDR2 sequences are SGHRS and YFSETQ. The V end was cut by 4 bases, the J end by 4 bases, with 12 bases between.

The chain joins TRBV29-1 to TRBJ1-2, with D tentatively TRBD1 (5 bases). V lost 7 bases to trimming and J lost 3 bases, with 24 bases between them. Germline CDR1 reads SQVTM; CDR2 reads ANQGSEA. The CDR3 runs to 16 residues. The CDR3 DNA sequence: TGCAGCGCCGGAGGTCCCGGGACCCCAACCGACTATGGCTACACCTTC. Translation gives CSAGGPGTPTDYGYTF.

V is TRBV7-2 and J is TRBJ2-3; TRBD2 agrees at 7 bases. This CDR3 has 17 amino acids. The germline V gene has CDR1 SGHTA and CDR2 FQGNSA. The J segment lost 4 bases and the V segment lost 5 bases, leaving 15 bases of the junction unmatched. The CDR3 is CASSVTGGSGWADTQYF. CDR3 bases: TGTGCCAGCAGCGTCACGGGCGGGAGTGGGTGGGCAGATACGCAGTATTTT.

The chain employs TRBV12-5 and TRBJ2-2; D is tentatively TRBD1 or TRBD2 (5 bases each). The CDR3 loop spans 17 amino acids. The germline V gene encodes CDR1 LGHNT and CDR2 FRNRAP. Trimming stripped 0 bases from V and 5 bases from J, with 16 bases between. The CDR3 loop reads CASGLVLEGRGTGELFF. DNA of the CDR3: TGTGCTAGTGGTTTGGTACTTGAGGGGCGAGGGACCGGGGAGCTGTTTTTT. Full variable domain (missing parts from reference TRBV12-5 and TRBJ2-2): DARVTQTPRHKVTEMGQEVTMRCQPILGHNTVFWYRQTMMQGLELLAYFRNRAPLDDSGMPKDRFSAEMPDATLATLKIQPSEPRDSAVYFCASGLVLEGRGTGELFFGEGSRLTVL.

This chain connects TRBV7-2 to TRBJ2-7, with 7 nucleotides matching TRBD1. The CDR3 totals 14 residues. CDR1 and CDR2 (germline): SGHTA, FQGNSA. After removal of 5 bases from V and 3 bases from J, the junction contained 7 bases not matched to a gene. CDR3 in amino acids: CASSTTTGNYEQYF. For the CDR3, the DNA is TGTGCCAGCAGCACTACGACAGGGAACTACGAGCAGTACTTC.

The V gene is TRBV3-1 (or the pseudogene TRBV3-2), the J gene TRBJ2-1; D possibly corresponds to TRBD2 (5 bases). Germline V gene lookup returns CDR1 LGHDT and CDR2 YNNKEL (reference sequence). The CDR3 is 14 residues long. V was trimmed by 3 bases and J by 6 bases, leaving 12 bases between them. Here the CDR3 reads CASSHKLGGNEQFF. The CDR3 DNA follows: TGTGCCAGCAGCCATAAACTAGGAGGCAATGAGCAGTTCTTC.

The V gene is TRBV18, the J gene TRBJ2-3, with D possibly TRBD1 on 5 matching bases. The CDR3 runs to 16 residues. Trimming stripped 3 bases from V and 4 bases from J, with 17 bases between. Germline V gene data show CDR1 as KGHSH and CDR2 as LQKENI. This CDR3 reads CASSPRSGTGPDTQYF. CDR3 DNA: TGTGCCAGCTCACCGAGGTCCGGAACAGGTCCAGATACGCAGTATTTT.